This T cell receptor beta chain comes out of a study of PD-1 blockade in classical Hodgkin lymphoma. Study-level information: Every 2 weeks, patients got 3 mg/kg intravenous nivolumab.

This CDR3 is built from 13 residues. Looked up from germline, CDR1 is MDHEN and CDR2 is SYDVKM. Between the trimmed V and J ends, which lost 3 bases and 5 bases, there was a span of 10 bases. Notes on the study in general: The study found that TCR diversity rose significantly by C4D1 in CD4+ but not CD8+ cells.

Of note for this clone: The antigen remains undetermined.

All patients experienced relapse after autologous stem cell transplantation, and brentuximab vedotin exposure was variable. When best responses were assessed, they were complete response, partial response or progressive disease. Clones were sequenced by immunoSEQ multiplex PCR, and TCRdb holds only the in-frame ones, with some missing. The sample gives around 25,000 clones, about 67% of which show up once; roughly 10% is in the top ten. This receptor was identified in a human donor with classical Hodgkin lymphoma. The chain has TRBV28 and TRBJ2-5; D not certain. The sample in question was peripheral blood mononuclear cells (PBMCs), obtained before the second cycle of nivolumab. As DNA, the CDR3 is TGTGCCAGCAGTTTGCAGCTAGGGGAGACCCAGTACTTC. This sequence encodes CASSLQLGETQYF. Using reference TRBV28 and TRBJ2-5 for the parts outside the CDR3, the full variable domain is DVKVTQSSRYLVKRTGEKVFLECVQDMDHENMFWYRQDPGLGLRLIYFSYDVKMKEKGDIPEGYSVSREKKERFSLILESASTNQTSMYLCASSLQLGETQYFGPGTRLLVL.